The sequence of this T cell receptor (beta chain) was determined in a study of cytomegalovirus exposure and HLA in healthy donors. Study overall: A preliminary data release comprised 80 million to 95 million unique TCRs obtained from HLA-typed donors. Study-wide results and caveats: The authors reported that TCR beta sequences could predict HLA-A and HLA-B alleles. These predictions were accurate for most subjects in the first cohort. Rates of TCR association differed by HLA locus in a later analysis, with DRB1 highest and HLA-C lowest.

Donors sampled were nominally healthy, though unrecorded immune exposures were likely. As to this clone: Its antigen is still unknown.

After removal of 4 bases from V and 6 bases from J, the junction contained 6 bases not matched to a gene. CDR1 is WNHNN, CDR2 SYGVQD, per germline (reference sequence). This CDR3 comprises 15 residues. The PCR contained 60 Vbeta and 13 Jbeta primers. TCRdb keeps only in-frame clones here, not all; method: immunoSEQ multiplex PCR. Of 77,000 or so clones in the sample, approximately 82% were seen once. This sequence originates from an older man in good health and CMV-seropositive. The gene calls are TRBV10-1 and TRBJ2-2; 9 nucleotides line up with TRBD1. The source material was PBMCs. CDR3 protein: CASSGGGQGSGELFF. CDR3 DNA sequence: TGCGCCAGCAGTGGGGGGGGACAGGGTTCCGGGGAGCTGTTTTTT.